Below, one T cell receptor (beta chain) is given with its context. The data were taken from a study of CD8 T cells in Susac syndrome. From germline, CDR1 is MGHRA and CDR2 YSYEKL. CDR3 length equals 18 residues. V shed 0 bases and J 3 bases; nucleotides not matched to a gene: 11. A quantity of 0.5 to 1 ug RNA underwent reverse transcription using random hexamers. TCRdb itself ran the immunoSEQ multiplex PCR reads through MiXCR, one entry per CDR3 protein. The table records under 250,000 distinct CDR3 sequences, roughly 93% of them present only once. The V gene is TRBV4-1, the J gene TRBJ2-4; the match to TRBD1 covers 7 bases. What was sequenced was CD4+ T cells from PBMCs. The clonotype comes from a human donor with multiple sclerosis. CDR3 nucleotides: TGCGCCAGCAGCCAAGATCAGGGGTCAGGGGGAGTCAAAAACATTCAGTACTTC. It yields the protein CASSQDQGSGGVKNIQYF.